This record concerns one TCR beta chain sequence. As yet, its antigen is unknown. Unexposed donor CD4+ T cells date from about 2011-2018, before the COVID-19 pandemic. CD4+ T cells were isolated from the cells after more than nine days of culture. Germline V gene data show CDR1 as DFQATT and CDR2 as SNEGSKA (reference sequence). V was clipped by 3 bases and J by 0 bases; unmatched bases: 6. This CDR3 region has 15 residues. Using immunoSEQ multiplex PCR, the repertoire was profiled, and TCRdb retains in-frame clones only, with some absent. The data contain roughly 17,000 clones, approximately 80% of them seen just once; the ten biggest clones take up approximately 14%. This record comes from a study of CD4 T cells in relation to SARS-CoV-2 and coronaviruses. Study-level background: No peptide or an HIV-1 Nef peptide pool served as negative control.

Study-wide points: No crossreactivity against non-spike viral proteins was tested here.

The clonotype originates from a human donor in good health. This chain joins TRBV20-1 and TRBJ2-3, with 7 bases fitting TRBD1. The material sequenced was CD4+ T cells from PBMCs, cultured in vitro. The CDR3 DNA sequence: TGCAGTGCTAGTTCGGTCAGGGGGAGCACAGATACGCAGTATTTT. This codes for CSASSVRGSTDTQYF.